This TCR beta chain was found in a study of cytomegalovirus exposure and HLA in healthy donors. Overall study results and limits: The productive fraction for most TCR beta V segments was about 90% or about 30% in an earlier analysis. Rare TCR sequences dominated, though some public TCRs recurred in many donors. In presence/absence analyses, roughly uniform sequencing depth across donors was assumed.

J gave up 1 base and V 3 bases, and 7 bases lay outside the gene matches. The germline V gene has CDR1 MDHEN and CDR2 SYDVKM. The CDR3 covers 16 residues. This clone was detected once. Its antigen is undetermined. Both 60 Vbeta primers and 13 Jbeta primers went into the PCR. TCRdb's table, derived via immunoSEQ multiplex PCR, lists solely in-frame clones and lacks some. The sample has 130,000 to 150,000 clones, just under 70% seen once. V is TRBV28 and J is TRBJ2-3; TRBD2 agrees at 7 bases. Sequenced sample: PBMCs. The clonotype originates from a man aged 55 to 70 in good health and CMV-seronegative. CDR3 nucleotides: TGTGCCAGCAGTTTGGGGACTACAAGTGGCACAGATACGCAGTATTTT. This gives the protein CASSLGTTSGTDTQYF.